The 20 T cell receptor beta chains below all came from one sample that was sequenced in a study of CD8+CD57+ T cells in acquired aplastic anemia. TCR beta VDJ and CDR3 profiling used genomic DNA as template. TCRdb independently ran MiXCR on the reads; one entry per CDR3 protein. This sample has a few hundred thousand distinct CDR3 sequences, with under 50% found just once. Sequencing was done on patients that had shown CD8+CD57+ cell expansion by flow cytometry. The sample was sorted CD4+, CD8+, or CD8+CD57+ T cells (not recorded which) from PBMCs. The source is a human donor with aplastic anemia.

The sample holds many counts of this clonotype. The chain uses TRBV12-3 or TRBV12-4 and TRBJ1-2; the D gene is possibly TRBD1 (6 bases). This CDR3 comprises 15 residues. V dropped 6 bases and J dropped 0 bases, with 14 bases sitting between them. Here the CDR3 DNA reads TGTGCCAGCAGCCGCCGGACAGTAGCTAACTATGGCTACACCTTC. This gives the protein CASSRRTVANYGYTF.

This clonotype was found once. The CDR3 spells CSLTEVYGYTF. DNA for the CDR3: TGCAGTTTGACTGAGGTCTATGGCTACACCTTC. The chain combines TRBV20-1 with TRBJ1-2, with unresolved D. V was trimmed by 8 bases and J by 4 bases, leaving 11 bases between them. The CDR3 covers 11 residues. Germline loops: CDR1 DFQATT, CDR2 SNEGSKA (reference sequence).

This clonotype was recorded at least ten times. The chain has TRBV24-1 and TRBJ2-5, with 11 bases that match TRBD2. The CDR3 is 15 amino acids. The germline CDR1 and CDR2 sequences are KGHDR and SFDVKD. V was clipped by 7 bases and J by 3 bases; unmatched bases: 6. The CDR3: CATRMLAGGKETQYF. The CDR3 DNA reads TGTGCCACCAGGATGCTAGCGGGGGGAAAAGAGACCCAGTACTTC.

This clonotype has ten or more counts. The chain uses TRBV6-5 and TRBJ1-6; no reliable D call. Trimming left V 10 bases short and J 0 bases short, with 10 bases between. Germline CDR1 reads MNHEY; CDR2 reads SVGAGI. The CDR3 runs 14 residues. CDR3: CATLTFSYNSPLHF. The DNA of the CDR3 is TGTGCCACGTTGACGTTCTCCTATAATTCACCCCTCCACTTT.

The DNA of the CDR3 is TGTGCCAGCAGCGAGGGACAGGGAGGGCAGCCCCAGCATTTT. Amino acid sequence: CASSEGQGGQPQHF. The genes are TRBV7-8 and TRBJ1-5; TRBD1 agrees at 9 bases. The CDR3 is 14 amino acids. Unmatched junction bases numbered 6, after V lost 5 bases and J lost 7 bases. The germline V gene has CDR1 SGHVS and CDR2 FQNEAQ.

Only a few counts were recorded for this clonotype. This sequence joins TRBV6-5 and TRBJ2-2; possibly TRBD1 for D (6 bases). This CDR3 spans 16 amino acids. V was pared by 0 bases and J by 3 bases, with 11 bases between. The germline CDR1 and CDR2 sequences are MNHEY and SVGAGI. CDR3 nucleotide sequence: TGTGCCAGCAGTTACTCGAAGGGGGTAGACACCGGGGAGCTGTTTTTT. The encoded protein is CASSYSKGVDTGELFF.

In this sample, this clonotype turned up many times. The chain combines TRBV12-3 or TRBV12-4 with TRBJ2-5; D assignment may be TRBD1 or TRBD2 (7 bases each). CDR3 length: 18 amino acids. The V end was cut by 6 bases, the J end by 5 bases, with 28 bases between. The CDR3 region is CASRYTGAGAGLGETQYF. The CDR3, as DNA: TGTGCCAGCAGATATACAGGGGCTGGAGCGGGGTTGGGTGAGACCCAGTACTTC.

J is TRBJ1-1 and V is TRBV29-1; D is unclear. CDR1 SQVTM and CDR2 ANQGSEA come from the germline V gene. Between the trimmed V and J ends, which lost 4 bases and 1 base, there was a span of 4 bases. CDR3 length equals 11 residues. The CDR3 DNA reads as TGCAGCGTTGTATCGAACACTGAAGCTTTCTTT. Residues: CSVVSNTEAFF.

This clonotype has a count of ten or more. The chain recombines TRBV11-1 with TRBJ1-2; TRBD1 matches at 9 bases. J gave up 3 bases and V 5 bases, and 4 bases lay outside the gene matches. CDR1 and CDR2 (germline): SGHAT, FQDESV (reference sequence). This CDR3 region has 14 residues. The CDR3 protein is CASSIRDRDYGYTF. For the CDR3, the DNA is TGTGCCAGCAGCATCCGGGACAGGGACTATGGCTACACCTTC.

This rearrangement joins TRBV20-1 to TRBJ2-1; D possibly uses TRBD1 or TRBD2 (5 bases each). CDR1 is DFQATT and CDR2 is SNEGSKA in the germline V gene (reference sequence). The CDR3 loop spans 15 amino acids. V dropped 3 bases and J dropped 0 bases, with 12 bases sitting between them. The CDR3 region has the DNA TGCAGTGCTAGTGGGGGATGGAGCTCCTACAATGAGCAGTTCTTC. Translating gives CSASGGWSSYNEQFF.

This clonotype was picked up a small number of times. This chain uses TRBV3-1 with TRBJ2-2; perhaps D is TRBD1 or TRBD2 (6 bases each). Trimming stripped 1 base from V and 6 bases from J, with 12 bases between. CDR1 is LGHDT and CDR2 is YNNKEL in the germline V gene (reference sequence). CDR3 length: 15 residues. The CDR3 coding sequence is TGTGCCAGCAGCCAAGGACGGGGGCAGGCCGGGGAGCTGTTTTTT. As protein: CASSQGRGQAGELFF. The variable domain in full, with the rest retrieved from reference TRBV3-1 and TRBJ2-2, is DTAVSQTPKYLVTQMGNDKSIKCEQNLGHDTMYWYKQDSKKFLKIMFSYNNKELIINETVPNRFSPKSPDKAHLNLHINSLELGDSAVYFCASSQGRGQAGELFFGEGSRLTVL.

The rearrangement joins TRBV25-1 to TRBJ2-6, with D perhaps being TRBD1 or TRBD2 (7 bases each). V lost 11 bases to trimming and J lost 0 bases, with 14 bases between them. Germline lookup yields CDR1 MGHDK and CDR2 SYGVNS. The CDR3 runs 15 residues. The CDR3 protein is CAAGGGSSGANVLTF. In DNA, the CDR3 is TGTGCCGCAGGGGGGGGCAGCTCTGGGGCCAACGTCCTGACTTTC.

Regarding this clonotype: With a much larger clone just one base away, this may be a read error. The CDR3 DNA reads as TGTGCCAGCTCCTTGTCAATAGCGGGCTACAATGAGCAGTTCTTC. It is translated as CASSLSIAGYNEQFF. V gene TRBV12-3 or TRBV12-4 combines with J gene TRBJ2-1, with 7 bases lining up with TRBD2. The CDR3 has 15 amino acids. J gave up 3 bases and V 8 bases, and 10 bases lay outside the gene matches.

This clonotype appeared many times. Sequence at one end of the junction differs from germline and may be a read error. V gene TRBV20-1 combines with J gene TRBJ2-7, with TRBD1 matching 8 bases. The CDR3 has 13 residues. Germline V CDR1 and CDR2: DFQATT, SNEGSKA (reference sequence). The CDR3 sequence is CSARDRAHYAQYF. CDR3 DNA: TGCAGTGCTAGGGACAGGGCCCATTACGCGCAGTACTTC.

The chain has TRBV2 and TRBJ2-7; TRBD1 matches 10 bases. The junction had 3 bases not matched to a gene; V was cut back by 8 bases and J by 5 bases. Germline lookup yields CDR1 SNHLY and CDR2 FYNNEI. CDR3 length equals 12 residues. The DNA for the CDR3 is TGTGCCAGCGGACAGGGGGGTAACGAGCAGTACTTC. As protein: CASGQGGNEQYF.

With respect to this clonotype: Without the conserved terminal phenylalanine or tryptophan, this CDR3 likely stems from a read error. It is unclear where the CDR3 begins or ends on the DNA, so no DNA is shown, and the CDR3 is as TCRdb lists it. V is TRBV12-3 or TRBV12-4 and J is TRBJ2-7. From its first to its last residue, the CDR3 has 8 amino acids. The CDR3 sequence: CASSLRSG.

V and J are TRBV9 and TRBJ1-2, with D perhaps matching TRBD1 (5 bases). V dropped 0 bases and J dropped 8 bases, with 8 bases sitting between them. This CDR3 spans 12 amino acids. Germline-derived CDR1 and CDR2 are SGDLS and YYNGEE. DNA of the CDR3: TGTGCCAGCAGCGTAGACAGGCACGGCTACACCTTC. Translated, it gives CASSVDRHGYTF.

This clonotype was seen a single time. The CDR3 carries no conserved terminal phenylalanine or tryptophan, so it likely arises from a read error. V is TRBV24-1 and J is TRBJ1-2; TRBD1 agrees at 7 bases. With V trimmed by 9 bases and J by 1 base, 7 bases remained unmatched. Germline V gene lookup returns CDR1 KGHDR and CDR2 SFDVKD. The CDR3 spans 14 residues. The CDR3 DNA reads as TGTGCCACCTCCCGGGACAGCGTTAACTATGGCTACACCTCC. This gives the protein CATSRDSVNYGYTS.

As to this clonotype: Since no conserved phenylalanine or tryptophan closes the CDR3, a read error is the likely cause. V gene TRBV6-6 combines with J gene TRBJ2-3; 7 bases align to TRBD2. CDR1 is MNHNY and CDR2 is SVGAGI in the germline V gene (reference sequence). The CDR3 covers 18 residues. J was trimmed by 0 bases and V by 0 bases; bases with no gene match: 9. The CDR3 nucleotides are TGTGCCAGCAGTTACTCCATCCCGGGACTACGGAGCACAGATACGCAGTATTTA. It specifies CASSYSIPGLRSTDTQYL.

This sequence joins TRBV2 and TRBJ2-2; 11 bases are shared with TRBD1. After removal of 6 bases from V and 4 bases from J, the junction contained 4 bases not matched to a gene. This CDR3 has 15 amino acids. Germline CDR1 SNHLY, CDR2 FYNNEI. The chain's CDR3 is CASRDRGRSTGELFF. CDR3 sequence (DNA): TGTGCCAGCAGGGACAGGGGGCGCAGCACCGGGGAGCTGTTTTTT.